The present entry profiles one TCR beta chain with its context. Which antigen it targets is not known. No quality values exist for individual bases; no much larger clone is one base distant. This entry belongs to a study of cytomegalovirus exposure and HLA in healthy donors (dated by TCRdb to 2016 to 2017). Notes on the research overall: An earlier analysis of some 500 of the donors reported more than 250 Gb of sequence data and 100 million to 130 million unique TCR beta sequences from 150 million to 200 million T cells. High-throughput TCR immunosequencing, statistical association of individual TCRs with disease status, and machine learning were combined to predict cytomegalovirus infection status. In addition to the first cohort of around 670 subjects, a separate validation cohort of under 150 different subjects was used. Using immunosequencing, the study profiled T cell repertoires from around 680 subjects and related those repertoires to cytomegalovirus serostatus. To decide whether each TCR beta V gene segment behaved as functional or pseudogenic, an earlier analysis of approximately 620 of the donors relied on high-throughput TCR beta sequencing. An early release covering approximately 600 HLA-typed donors comprised around 300 gigabases of sequencing data and approximately 85 million unique TCR sequences. On average, around 240,000 unique TCR beta nucleotide sequences were sequenced per donor among roughly 430 genotyped donors of the cohort, with 15% to 20% of those sequences being non-productive. Because of strong linkage in the cohort, five DR-DQ haplotypes were treated as single units for association and clustering. Alongside the repertoire data, information on donor age, sex, ethnicity and CMV serostatus was compiled. Rather than using new phenotypic data, the later analysis identified candidate immune exposures from TCR beta sequences and from how often those sequences occurred across donors. The study was designed to test whether signatures of past pathogen exposure could be identified by cataloging public T cell receptors. HLA typing covered class I and class II loci at four-digit resolution. The number of donors typed differed by locus, with about 629-640 for A, B, C, DRB1 and DQB1, roughly 520 for DQA1, 600 to 610 for DPA1, and about 450 for DPB1. A later genetic analysis used genome-wide SNP genotypes for about three fifths of the 666 donors, treating that subset as a discovery cohort. Every repertoire in the discovery cohort had been generated on one and the same sequencing platform. A later analysis re-examined previously published TCR beta repertoires from 600 to 700 donors and added high-resolution HLA genotyping to investigate patterns of TCR occurrence. Of the roughly 400 genotyped donors, about 80% fell in the genetic ancestry cluster associated with self-reported Caucasian donors.

The cohort consisted of hundreds of healthy bone marrow donors. Cohort members were all nominally healthy when sampled, although unrecorded immune exposures were likely present. The donor tested CMV seronegative, placing the donor among the 350 or so seronegative members of the cohort. A peripheral blood sample was provided by each donor, and peripheral blood mononuclear cells were used for TCR beta sequencing. The Qiagen DNeasy Blood Extraction Kit was used to extract genomic DNA from the blood cell samples. General conclusions and limits of the study: In a later genetic analysis, a missense DCLRE1C variant was associated with V-gene and J-gene trimming of TCR beta chains, and the association was replicated in an independent cohort. A later analysis found that HLA-associated TCR beta chains were more clonally expanded and had lower generation probabilities than equally common non-associated chains. Compared with the approximately 670-donor mean, donors in an Asian-associated ancestry cluster had fewer N-insertions in productive TCRs, according to a later genetic analysis. Only TCR beta chains were sequenced in this cohort, and the absence of alpha or paired-chain data limited detectable features. According to a later analysis, TCR association rates differed among HLA loci, with DRB1 alleles showing the most associated TCRs and HLA-C alleles showing the fewest. Some 15 rarely observed V segments, including chromosome 9 orphons, were excluded from the earlier analysis of a few hundred of the donors because counts were too low. A further reported finding was that TCR beta sequences accurately predicted the HLA-A and HLA-B alleles for most subjects in the first cohort. Specific HLA alleles were associated with 16,951 TCR beta sequences at a false discovery rate of 0.05 in a later analysis. A group of highly shared sequence variants was considered likely to be a technical artifact of the sequencing pipeline. Roughly uniform sequencing depth across donors was assumed in presence/absence analyses, although this assumption may not hold. Linkage disequilibrium might explain the correlated functional status among segregating V segments, but an unknown experimental factor could not be ruled out. The only immune exposure information available for the cohort was CMV serostatus. In an earlier analysis of some 540 of the donors, most TCR beta V segments appeared in productive rearrangements about 90% or about 30% of the time, broadly matching IMGT annotations. Strong co-occurrence of HLA alleles, especially DR and DQ, made assigning TCR associations to individual alleles difficult. Several of the top co-occurrence clusters appeared to be linked to parvovirus B19, influenza, CMV and Epstein-Barr virus, according to a later analysis. A later analysis found that most CMV-associated TCR beta chains appeared HLA-restricted, with HLA associations seemingly driven largely by CMV exposure. The classifier was reported to diagnose cytomegalovirus status with high specificity and sensitivity in both the original and validation cohorts. The 87-base-pair reads could not distinguish some IMGT-functional V segments, including TRBV6-2 and TRBV6-3, so those segments were excluded. Most TCR sequences were observed very rarely across donors, whereas some public TCRs were present in many individuals. According to the authors, the approach could potentially be generalized to other disease states and immunological phenotypes. In the study, 150 to 200 TCR beta chains were listed as associated with cytomegalovirus. In vitro tests confirmed that a few of the cytomegalovirus-associated TCR beta chains recognize cytomegalovirus antigens. Because HLA typing was missing for some donors at each locus, association tests included only the typed subset.

Library method: the immunoSEQ multiplex PCR assay. The multiplex PCR relied on a mix of 60 forward primers for TCR Vbeta segments and 13 reverse primers for TCR Jbeta segments. The CDR3 region of rearranged TCR beta genes was amplified from genomic DNA with a multiplex PCR assay. The amplified TCR beta libraries were sequenced on the Illumina HiSeq System as 87-base-pair reads. In the authors' own workflow: A later analysis counted approximately 84 million unique TCR beta chains across the 550 to 750 repertoires, and about 10 million of these chains were shared by at least two donors. A nearest-neighbor algorithm error-corrected the raw reads and collapsed the reads into unique sequences, merging closely related sequences to remove PCR and sequencing errors. V, D and J gene segments were assigned by aligning CDR3 sequences to IMGT reference sequences. For a sequence to be retained, a match of at least six nucleotides was required to both a V gene segment and a J gene segment. A rearrangement counted as productive if the CDR3 had no stop codons and remained in frame with V and J, and every other rearrangement counted as non-productive. CDR3 was defined by IMGT convention, running from the second conserved V-encoded cysteine to the conserved J-encoded phenylalanine. In an earlier analysis of just under 600 of the donors, sequences lacking an unambiguous match to a single V gene segment were excluded. In an earlier analysis of roughly 500 of the donors, V segments were called functional above 56.7% productive rearrangements and were called segregating when the between-donor standard deviation exceeded 5%. A statistical classification framework was built for diagnosing cytomegalovirus status from the catalog of TCR beta chain sequences. A later analysis assigned V and J genes by comparing TCR nucleotide sequences with IMGT/GENE-DB human TR gene sequences. In a later analysis, CDR3 sequences and most-parsimonious VDJ recombination scenarios were assigned using the TCRdist pipeline. In a later analysis, each TCR beta chain was defined by its CDR3 amino acid sequence together with its V-gene family, and reads without a unique V-gene family were excluded. As a way to deal with suspected cross-contamination and a sequencing artifact, a later analysis dropped hundreds of nucleotide sequences that were highly shared and had low generation probability. In a later analysis, a clonal expansion index was calculated for each public chain from normalized within-repertoire ranks of inferred template counts. A later analysis computed generation probabilities with a VDJ recombination model fitted to out-of-frame rearrangements, and checked the results against IGoR. In a later analysis, TCR-TCR, TCR-HLA and TCR-CMV co-occurrence was scored with hypergeometric tests, and a repertoire-size bias correction was applied to TCR pairs. To estimate false discovery rates, a later analysis permuted the HLA or CMV assignments 20 times. A later analysis grouped co-occurring TCRs with DBSCAN, adding TCRdist sequence similarity when clustering within HLA-allele-positive subsets. For co-occurrence clustering, repertoires with fewer than 30,000 or more than 120,000 public chains were excluded, along with roughly five repertoires with anomalous nucleotide sharing. Drawn from immuneACCESS, this table holds only the in-frame rearrangements with V and J called that TCRdb kept. Clones are partly lost; checked studies trace under half to an unresolved V gene and leave the rest unexplained. Clone size and the V and J calls come from that table; the DNA yielded D and trimming. Recorded for this sample are a few hundred thousand clones; roughly 80% of them occurred a single time. In total, the top ten clones hold roughly 15% of the sample.

The V end loses 5 bases and the J end loses 0 bases, and a stretch of 14 bases separates them. Reading the germline V gene gives CDR1 SGHVS and CDR2 FQNEAQ. The CDR3 numbers 15 residues from cysteine through phenylalanine. Only the CDR3 DNA is retained, 45 bases long and in frame from the first base. The chain is encoded by TRBV7-8 joined to TRBJ2-7; a weak D assignment points to TRBD2 (7 bases agree). The TCR sequence derives from a man between 35 and 55 years old in good health and CMV-seronegative. The sample consisted of PBMCs. Here is the DNA: TGTGCCAGCAGCGCCTGGGGGGGCAGCTCCTACGAGCAGTACTTC. The translation is CASSAWGGSSYEQYF.